This T cell receptor (beta chain) was sequenced for a study of cytomegalovirus exposure and HLA in healthy donors. Findings and caveats of the study: Rare sequences made up most TCRs, while some public TCRs were found in many donors. The records held CMV serostatus as the only immune exposure information. Analysis performed later showed TCR beta chains linked to HLA being more clonally expanded than equally common others.

This clone was seen just once. Its specificity is not known. The CDR3 consists of 15 residues. Germline V CDR1 and CDR2: MNHEY, SMNVEV (reference sequence). The junction had 7 bases not matched to a gene; V was cut back by 6 bases and J by 2 bases. This PCR relied on a set of 60 Vbeta primers and 13 Jbeta primers. Per the study methods: Unique TCR beta chains numbered approximately 80 million in a later analysis, with roughly 10 million shared. TCRdb keeps only in-frame clones here, not all; method: immunoSEQ multiplex PCR. The DNA was the basis for D and trimming; V, J and clone size are from that table. The sample has 130,000 or so clones, 76% seen once.

V is TRBV27 and J is TRBJ2-7; 10 positions agree with TRBD2. The sample was PBMCs. The TCR comes from a man in his forties in good health and CMV-seronegative. The CDR3 DNA follows: TGTGCCAGCAGAGTAGCGGGAGGTCCCCCCTACGAGCAGTACTTC. It is translated as CASRVAGGPPYEQYF.